This note documents a single TCR beta chain sequence. The data originate from a study of cytomegalovirus exposure and HLA in healthy donors. Vbeta (60) and Jbeta (13) primers were used in the PCR. The data were produced by immunoSEQ multiplex PCR, yet TCRdb's version contains in-frame clones alone and is incomplete. The data show over 65,000 clones, about 80% seen once. The V and J ends lost 4 bases and 8 bases respectively, with 18 bases between them. The CDR3 extends over 15 amino acids. Germline assignment: CDR1 SGHRS and CDR2 YFSETQ. Sequenced input: PBMCs. The rearrangement joins TRBV5-1 to TRBJ1-4, with a tentative D call TRBD1 (6 bases). This TCR was recovered from a man aged 50 or older in good health and CMV-seronegative. CDR3 loop: CASSQSGTSGEKLFF. As DNA, the CDR3 is TGCGCCAGCAGCCAATCCGGGACAAGTGGAGAAAAACTGTTTTTT.